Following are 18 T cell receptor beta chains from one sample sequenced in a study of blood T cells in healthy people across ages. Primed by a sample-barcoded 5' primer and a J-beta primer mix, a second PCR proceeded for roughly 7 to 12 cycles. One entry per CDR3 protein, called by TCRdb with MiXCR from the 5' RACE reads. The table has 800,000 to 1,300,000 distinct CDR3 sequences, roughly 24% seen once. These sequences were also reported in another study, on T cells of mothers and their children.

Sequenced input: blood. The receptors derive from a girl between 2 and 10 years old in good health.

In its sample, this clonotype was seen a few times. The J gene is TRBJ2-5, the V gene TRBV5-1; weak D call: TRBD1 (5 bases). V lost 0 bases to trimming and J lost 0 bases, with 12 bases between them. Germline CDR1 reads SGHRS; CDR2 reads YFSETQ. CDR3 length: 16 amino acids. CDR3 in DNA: TGCGCCAGCAGCTTGGAAGGGGTGCGAAACCAAGAGACCCAGTACTTC. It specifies CASSLEGVRNQETQYF.

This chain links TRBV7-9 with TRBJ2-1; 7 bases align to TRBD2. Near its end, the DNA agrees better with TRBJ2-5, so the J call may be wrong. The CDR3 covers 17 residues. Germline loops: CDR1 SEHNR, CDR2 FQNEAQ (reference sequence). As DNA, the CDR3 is TGTGCCAGCAGCTTACGTATCGCTAGCGGACGCCAAGAGACCCAGTACTTC. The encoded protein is CASSLRIASGRQETQYF.

CDR3 region: CASSLLSQGSYNEQFF. Here the CDR3 DNA reads TGCGCCAGCAGCTTATTGTCCCAAGGCTCCTACAATGAGCAGTTCTTC. The chain is built from TRBV5-1 and TRBJ2-1; D remains unclear. Germline lookup yields CDR1 SGHRS and CDR2 YFSETQ. V was pared by 2 bases and J by 0 bases, with 12 bases between. The CDR3 runs to 16 residues.

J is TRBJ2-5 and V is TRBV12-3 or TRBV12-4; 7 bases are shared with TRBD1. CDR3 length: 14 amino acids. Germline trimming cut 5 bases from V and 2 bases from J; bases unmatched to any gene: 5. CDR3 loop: CASSIRDSQETQYF. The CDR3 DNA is TGTGCCAGCAGTATCCGGGACAGTCAAGAGACCCAGTACTTC.

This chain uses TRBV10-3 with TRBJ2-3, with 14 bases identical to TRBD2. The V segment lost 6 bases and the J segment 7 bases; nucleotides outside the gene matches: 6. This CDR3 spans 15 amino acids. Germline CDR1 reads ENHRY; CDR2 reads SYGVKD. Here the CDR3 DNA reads TGTGCCATCAGCGAAGGGACTAGCGGGAGTCATACGCAGTATTTT. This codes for CAISEGTSGSHTQYF.

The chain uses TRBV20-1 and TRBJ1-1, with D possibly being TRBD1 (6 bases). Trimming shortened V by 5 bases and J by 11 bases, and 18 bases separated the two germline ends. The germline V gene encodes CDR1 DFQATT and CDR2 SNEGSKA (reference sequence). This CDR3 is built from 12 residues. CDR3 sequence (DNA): TGCAGTGCTCCGGGAGATACAGGGCGGGCTTTCTTT. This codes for CSAPGDTGRAFF.

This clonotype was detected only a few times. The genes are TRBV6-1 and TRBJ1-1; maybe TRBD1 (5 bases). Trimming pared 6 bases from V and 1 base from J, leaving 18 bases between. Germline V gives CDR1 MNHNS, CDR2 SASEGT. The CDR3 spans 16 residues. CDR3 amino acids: CASRGVREYKNTEAFF. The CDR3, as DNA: TGTGCCAGCAGAGGAGTCAGGGAATATAAGAACACTGAAGCTTTCTTT.

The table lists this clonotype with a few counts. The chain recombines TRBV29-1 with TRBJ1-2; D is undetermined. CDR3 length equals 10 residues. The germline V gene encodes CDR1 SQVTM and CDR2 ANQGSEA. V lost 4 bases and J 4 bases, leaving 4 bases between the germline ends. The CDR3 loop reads CSVVSYGYTF. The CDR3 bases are TGCAGCGTTGTGAGCTATGGCTACACCTTC.

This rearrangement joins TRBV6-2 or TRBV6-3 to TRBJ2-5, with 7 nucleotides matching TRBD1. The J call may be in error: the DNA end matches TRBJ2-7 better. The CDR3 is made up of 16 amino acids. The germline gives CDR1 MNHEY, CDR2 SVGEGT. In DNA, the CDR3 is TGTGCCAGCAGTTACTCCCCGAGGACAGGAGACTACGAGCAGTACTTC. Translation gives CASSYSPRTGDYEQYF.

The CDR3 loop is CATRRTGQGDEKLFF. In DNA form, the CDR3 reads TGTGCCACCAGAAGAACGGGACAGGGGGATGAAAAACTGTTTTTT. The chain recombines TRBV15 with TRBJ1-4; 11 nucleotides line up with TRBD1. Germline V gives CDR1 LNHNV, CDR2 YYDKDF (reference sequence). Germline trimming cut 6 bases from V and 6 bases from J; bases unmatched to any gene: 6. The CDR3 is 15 amino acids.

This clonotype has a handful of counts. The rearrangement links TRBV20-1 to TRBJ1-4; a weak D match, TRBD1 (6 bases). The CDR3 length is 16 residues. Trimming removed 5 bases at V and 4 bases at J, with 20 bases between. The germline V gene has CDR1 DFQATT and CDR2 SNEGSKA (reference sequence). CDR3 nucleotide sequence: TGCAGTGCTCACGACAGGAGGGGGGCCTTTAATGAAAAACTGTTTTTT. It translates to CSAHDRRGAFNEKLFF.

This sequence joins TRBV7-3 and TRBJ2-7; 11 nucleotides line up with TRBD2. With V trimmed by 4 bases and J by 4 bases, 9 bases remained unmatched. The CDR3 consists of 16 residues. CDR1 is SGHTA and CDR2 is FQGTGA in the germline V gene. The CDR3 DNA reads TGTGCCAGCAGCTCAGGGACTAGCGGCCAACCATACGAGCAGTACTTC. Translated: CASSSGTSGQPYEQYF.

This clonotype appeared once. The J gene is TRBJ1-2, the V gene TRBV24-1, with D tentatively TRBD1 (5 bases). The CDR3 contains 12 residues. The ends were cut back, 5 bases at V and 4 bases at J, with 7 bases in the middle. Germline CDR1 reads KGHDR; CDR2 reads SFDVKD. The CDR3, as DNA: TGTGCCACCAGTGTCGGGGGCTATGGCTACACCTTC. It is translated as CATSVGGYGYTF.

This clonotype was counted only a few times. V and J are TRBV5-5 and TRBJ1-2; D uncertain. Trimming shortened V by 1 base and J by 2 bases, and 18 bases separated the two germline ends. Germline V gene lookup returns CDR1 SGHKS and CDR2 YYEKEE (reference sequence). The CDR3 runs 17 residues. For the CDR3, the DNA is TGTGCCAGCAGCTTGCAAACGGCCCCCAATGGAAACTATGGCTACACCTTC. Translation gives CASSLQTAPNGNYGYTF.

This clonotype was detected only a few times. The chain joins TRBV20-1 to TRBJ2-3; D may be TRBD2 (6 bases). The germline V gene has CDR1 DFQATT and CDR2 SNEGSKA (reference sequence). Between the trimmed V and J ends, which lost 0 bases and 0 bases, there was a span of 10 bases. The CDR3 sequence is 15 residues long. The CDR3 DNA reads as TGCAGTGCTAGAGATACGGGAGAAAGCACAGATACGCAGTATTTT. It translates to CSARDTGESTDTQYF.

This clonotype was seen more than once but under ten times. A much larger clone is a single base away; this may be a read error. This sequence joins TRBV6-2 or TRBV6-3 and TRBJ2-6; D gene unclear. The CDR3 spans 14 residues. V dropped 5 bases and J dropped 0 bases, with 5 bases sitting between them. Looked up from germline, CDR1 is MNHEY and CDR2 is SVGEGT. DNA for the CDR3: TGTGCCAGCAGTCCCGACTCTGGGGCCAACGTCCTGACTTTC. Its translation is CASSPDSGANVLTF.

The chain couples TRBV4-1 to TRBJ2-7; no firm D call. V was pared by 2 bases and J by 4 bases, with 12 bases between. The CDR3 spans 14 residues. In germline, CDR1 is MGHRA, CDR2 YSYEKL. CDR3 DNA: TGCGCCAGCAGCCAAATCGGTATCACTTACGAGCAGTACTTC. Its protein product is CASSQIGITYEQYF.

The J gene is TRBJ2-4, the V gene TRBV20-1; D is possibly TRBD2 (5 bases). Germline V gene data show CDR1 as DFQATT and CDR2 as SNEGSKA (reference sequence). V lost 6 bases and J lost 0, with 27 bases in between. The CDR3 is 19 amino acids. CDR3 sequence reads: CSAKKLERRPNLAKNIQYF. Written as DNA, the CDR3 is TGCAGTGCCAAGAAACTAGAGCGGAGACCCAATCTAGCCAAAAACATTCAGTACTTC.